This entry lists 7 T cell receptor beta chains sequenced from one sample in a study of cytomegalovirus exposure and HLA in healthy donors. The PCR had 60 Vbeta and 13 Jbeta primers. Repertoires were generated with immunoSEQ multiplex PCR, while TCRdb's copy carries only in-frame clones and drops some. The sample records around 92,000 clones, about four fifths being singletons. Sequenced sample: PBMCs. These receptors all come from a female donor in good health and CMV-seropositive.

There are a few counts of this clone. The gene calls are TRBV28 and TRBJ2-3; no definite D call. Per the germline V gene, CDR1 is MDHEN and CDR2 is SYDVKM. This CDR3 spans 13 amino acids. Trimming stripped 6 bases from V and 2 bases from J, with 9 bases between. CDR3 region: CASSQTFTDTQYF. In DNA, the CDR3 is TGTGCCAGCAGCCAGACATTCACAGATACGCAGTATTTT. Combining the CDR3 with reference TRBV28 and TRBJ2-3 gives the whole variable domain DVKVTQSSRYLVKRTGEKVFLECVQDMDHENMFWYRQDPGLGLRLIYFSYDVKMKEKGDIPEGYSVSREKKERFSLILESASTNQTSMYLCASSQTFTDTQYFGPGTRLTVL.

J is TRBJ2-7 and V is TRBV27; 8 positions agree with TRBD2. The germline V gene encodes CDR1 MNHEY and CDR2 SMNVEV (reference sequence). Unmatched junction bases numbered 5, after V lost 3 bases and J lost 4 bases. The CDR3 covers 14 residues. Written as DNA, the CDR3 is TGTGCCAGCAGTTTGGCGGGAGGCCATTACGAGCAGTACTTC. Protein product: CASSLAGGHYEQYF.

The V gene is TRBV27, the J gene TRBJ1-4; D gene unclear. The CDR3 is 14 residues long. The germline V and J ends were trimmed by 5 bases and 3 bases, with 10 bases remaining between them. Germline V gives CDR1 MNHEY, CDR2 SMNVEV (reference sequence). The CDR3 sequence is CASSLWRANEKLFF. The DNA for the CDR3 is TGTGCCAGCAGTCTGTGGCGGGCTAATGAAAAACTGTTTTTT.

This clone has a handful of counts. The chain employs TRBV2 and TRBJ1-2, with 10 bases that match TRBD1. This CDR3 spans 12 amino acids. Germline loops: CDR1 SNHLY, CDR2 FYNNEI. The trim removed 6 bases at V and 8 bases at J, leaving 3 bases unmatched. CDR3 in DNA: TGTGCCAGCAGGAGGGACAGGGGCGGCTACACCTTC. Amino acid sequence: CASRRDRGGYTF.

The rearrangement links TRBV10-3 to TRBJ1-5; D is unclear. The CDR3 is 13 residues long. CDR1 is ENHRY, CDR2 SYGVKD, per germline. Trimming removed 6 bases from V and 2 bases from J, with 8 bases in between. Here the CDR3 reads CAISYGGNQPQHF. The CDR3, as DNA: TGTGCCATCAGCTACGGTGGCAATCAGCCCCAGCATTTT.

V gene TRBV7-2 combines with J gene TRBJ1-2, with D maybe TRBD1 (6 bases). This CDR3 region has 15 residues. With 4 bases removed from V and 6 bases from J, the gap between germline ends came to 18 bases. The germline V gene has CDR1 SGHTA and CDR2 FQGNSA. The CDR3 DNA is TGTGCCAGCAGCTCCCTGGGACACGTAGGCAATGGCTACACCTTC. It codes for CASSSLGHVGNGYTF.

The chain uses TRBV9 and TRBJ2-2, with D perhaps matching TRBD2 (5 bases). Germline values: CDR1 SGDLS, CDR2 YYNGEE. V was cut by 3 bases and J by 2 bases, with 14 bases left in between. This CDR3 spans 16 amino acids. The chain's CDR3 is CASSARGRVNTGELFF. The CDR3 coding sequence is TGTGCCAGCAGCGCCCGCGGGCGGGTCAACACCGGGGAGCTGTTTTTT. Drawing the rest from reference TRBV9 and TRBJ2-2, the complete variable domain is DSGVTQTPKHLITATGQRVTLRCSPRSGDLSVYWYQQSLDQGLQFLIQYYNGEERAKGNILERFSAQQFPDLHSELNLSSLELGDSALYFCASSARGRVNTGELFFGEGSRLTVL.